These 12 T cell receptor beta chains originate from one sample sequenced in a study of blood T cell repertoires in COVID-19. Sequencing was performed with immunoSEQ multiplex PCR; in TCRdb, only in-frame clones are kept and a portion is missing. Of 400,000 or so clones in the sample, about 90% were seen once. Sequencing input: peripheral blood. The receptors were gathered from a man in his late teens or twenties with COVID-19, enrolled during active disease.

The chain uses TRBV3-1 (or the pseudogene TRBV3-2) and TRBJ2-5; 16 bases align to TRBD2. Germline V gene sequence: CDR1 LGHDT, CDR2 YNNKEL (reference sequence). The CDR3 is made up of 16 amino acids. V trimming: 5 bases; J trimming: 5 bases; junction bases outside the gene matches: 5. DNA for the CDR3: TGTGCCAGCAGCGGGACTAGCGGGGGGGCCCGTGAGACCCAGTACTTC. Protein sequence: CASSGTSGGARETQYF.

The gene calls are TRBV5-1 and TRBJ2-7; 8 bases are shared with TRBD1. V dropped 5 bases and J dropped 12; count of bases not matched to a gene: 16. The germline V gene encodes CDR1 SGHRS and CDR2 YFSETQ. CDR3 length: 14 amino acids. The CDR3 is CASRKGTGQGGPYF. CDR3 DNA: TGCGCCAGCAGAAAGGGGACAGGACAAGGTGGTCCGTACTTC.

This chain uses TRBV5-1 with TRBJ1-5; tentative D call: TRBD1 (6 bases). V lost 0 bases to trimming and J lost 3 bases, with 7 bases between them. This CDR3 is 14 amino acids long. CDR1 SGHRS and CDR2 YFSETQ come from the germline V gene. This CDR3 is CASSLGGLNQPQHF. CDR3 DNA: TGCGCCAGCAGCTTGGGGGGGCTCAATCAGCCCCAGCATTTT.

This chain uses TRBV20-1 with TRBJ1-1; D might be TRBD1 (6 bases). V was shortened by 4 bases and J by 11 bases, with 14 bases between the two germline ends. Germline V CDR1 and CDR2: DFQATT, SNEGSKA (reference sequence). This CDR3 spans 11 amino acids. CDR3 nucleotide sequence: TGCAGTGCTATTGAGCAGGGGTTGGCTTTCTTT. It is translated as CSAIEQGLAFF.

The rearrangement joins TRBV30 to TRBJ2-2, with a possible D match to TRBD2 (6 bases). Germline CDR1 and CDR2: GTSNPN and SVGIG (reference sequence). The ends were cut back, 2 bases at V and 5 bases at J, with 9 bases in the middle. CDR3 length: 13 residues. The CDR3 region is CAWSPGRTGELFF. The CDR3 coding sequence is TGTGCCTGGAGTCCTGGGAGGACCGGGGAGCTGTTTTTT. Based on the CDR3 plus reference TRBV30 and TRBJ2-2, the full variable domain is SQTIHQWPATLVQPVGSPLSLECTVEGTSNPNLYWYRQAAGRGLQLLFYSVGIGQISSEVPQNLSASRPQDRQFILSSKKLLLSDSGFYLCAWSPGRTGELFFGEGSRLTVL.

V and J are TRBV5-5 and TRBJ1-5; D gene unclear. The V gene's germline CDR1 is SGHKS and CDR2 YYEKEE (reference sequence). V shed 4 bases and J shed 3 bases, with 8 bases lying between them. The CDR3 is 13 residues long. The DNA for the CDR3 is TGTGCCAGCAGCACAGACCCCAATCAGCCCCAGCATTTT. This sequence encodes CASSTDPNQPQHF.

This clone was detected once. V and J are TRBV5-4 and TRBJ1-1; TRBD1 matches at 11 bases. Trimming at V came to 4 bases and at J to 5 bases, leaving 13 bases not matched to a gene. This CDR3 spans 17 amino acids. The germline V gene has CDR1 SGHNT and CDR2 YYREEE (reference sequence). The CDR3 bases are TGTGCCAGCAGCCCAGGACAGGGGGCTCAGGGAGGAACTGAAGCTTTCTTT. This gives the protein CASSPGQGAQGGTEAFF.

The chain is built from TRBV15 and TRBJ2-1; TRBD2 aligns across 9 bases. Germline values: CDR1 LNHNV, CDR2 YYDKDF (reference sequence). J lost 5 bases, V lost 1 base, and 3 bases had no gene match. The length of the CDR3 is 15 residues. The CDR3 bases are TGTGCCACCAGCAGAGGTGCTAGCGGGGACAATGAGCAGTTCTTC. This codes for CATSRGASGDNEQFF.

This clone was detected a few times. The genes are TRBV19 and TRBJ2-6; TRBD1 matches at 8 bases. V lost 5 bases, J lost 0 bases, and 9 bases stayed unmatched. The CDR3 contains 18 residues. The germline V gene encodes CDR1 LNHDA and CDR2 SQIVND (reference sequence). CDR3 bases: TGTGCCAGTAGTCGTCCCGGGACAGGAATCTCTGGGGCCAACGTCCTGACTTTC. Encoded protein: CASSRPGTGISGANVLTF.

Note on this clone: A junction boundary mismatches the germline segment, possibly from a read error. The chain uses TRBV9 and TRBJ1-3; D remains unclear. The CDR3 contains 16 residues. CDR1 and CDR2 (germline): SGDLS, YYNGEE. The CDR3 loop reads CASSPRLKDLGTTIYF. Here the CDR3 DNA reads TGTGCCAGCAGCCCTCGACTGAAAGACCTTGGAACCACCATATATTTT.

V usage is TRBV3-1 (or the pseudogene TRBV3-2) and J usage is TRBJ2-5; D perhaps matches TRBD2 (5 bases). Trimming stripped 3 bases from V and 1 base from J, with 9 bases between. The CDR3 has 14 amino acids. Germline CDR1 is LGHDT and CDR2 is YNNKEL (reference sequence). The CDR3 spells CASSQRASQETQYF. Here the CDR3 DNA reads TGTGCCAGCAGCCAGCGGGCTAGCCAAGAGACCCAGTACTTC.

The V gene is TRBV2, the J gene TRBJ2-1; TRBD2 is a possible D gene (5 bases). There are 16 residues in the CDR3. Trimming took 7 bases from V and 1 from J, leaving 17 bases between them. Germline V gene data show CDR1 as SNHLY and CDR2 as FYNNEI. CDR3 sequence: CASTPLRSGSYNEQFF. CDR3 coding DNA: TGTGCCAGCACCCCCTTGAGAAGCGGTTCCTACAATGAGCAGTTCTTC. The full variable domain, with the rest looked up from reference TRBV2 and TRBJ2-1, is EPEVTQTPSHQVTQMGQEVILRCVPISNHLYFYWYRQILGQKVEFLVSFYNNEISEKSEIFDDQFSVERPDGSNFTLKIRSTKLEDSAMYFCASTPLRSGSYNEQFFGPGTRLTVL.